The rows below give T cell receptor beta chains drawn from one sample of a study of T cell responses to AZD1222 COVID-19 vaccine. Repertoires were generated with immunoSEQ multiplex PCR, while TCRdb's copy carries only in-frame clones and drops some. The sample carries 180,000 or so clones, 94% recorded once. This material consisted of peripheral blood, taken on day 0 of AZD1222 vaccination. The source is an adult in good health. Both conserved end residues are part of each CDR3. A D gene is named only where the DNA matches it firmly. Where a row states a size, it is once, few, many or the class of an expanded clone; other rows omit it.

D,V,J,size,DNA,CDR3
-,TRBV5-1,TRBJ1-4,-,TGCGCCAGCAAGGCAAAACCGGCAACTAATGAAAAACTGTTTTTT,CASKAKPATNEKLFF
-,TRBV2,TRBJ1-2,-,TGTGCCAGCAGTGCTCAAGGTCTCGGCTATGGCTACACCTTC,CASSAQGLGYGYTF
-,TRBV6-4,TRBJ2-3,once,TGTGCCAGCAGTGAAGAAGGCGGACAAAGAGCTTTACGTTTCACAGATACGCAGTATTTT,CASSEEGGQRALRFTDTQYF
-,TRBV5-4,TRBJ2-3,-,TGTGCCAGCAGCTTGCCCGGGGCAGATACGCAGTATTTT,CASSLPGADTQYF
TRBD1,TRBV5-1,TRBJ2-7,-,TGCGCCAGCAGCTGGACAGGGCCGGAAAACGAGCAGTACTTC,CASSWTGPENEQYF
-,TRBV6-5,TRBJ2-1,-,TGTGCCACTTGTCAGTTTGGCAATGAGCAGTTCTTC,CATCQFGNEQFF
TRBD1,TRBV14,TRBJ2-2,-,TGTGCCAGCAGCCACCTGGGGACAGAGTACACCGGGGAGCTGTTTTTT,CASSHLGTEYTGELFF
TRBD1,TRBV27,TRBJ1-6,-,TGTGCCAGCAGTTTAAGACAGGGGGCTTTTTCACCCCTCCACTTT,CASSLRQGAFSPLHF
-,TRBV10-2,TRBJ1-1,-,TGCGCCAGCAGATCAGGGCACATGAACACTGAAGCTTTCTTT,CASRSGHMNTEAFF
-,TRBV19,TRBJ1-1,-,TGTGCCAGTCTTGGGTGGGCCAGGGGTACTGAAGCTTTCTTT,CASLGWARGTEAFF
-,TRBV12-3/TRBV12-4,TRBJ1-5,-,TGTGCCAGCAGACAACAGGGAAATCAGCCCCAGCATTTT,CASRQQGNQPQHF
TRBD1,TRBV28,TRBJ1-6,-,TGTGCCAGCAGTCCCCCAAGGGGGGGACAGGGAGGTTCACCCCTCCACTTT,CASSPPRGGQGGSPLHF
TRBD1,TRBV13,TRBJ1-2,-,TGTGCCAGCAGCTCCGAACCCCCCGGGACAGCTAACTATGGCTACACCTTC,CASSSEPPGTANYGYTF
TRBD2,TRBV11-2,TRBJ2-1,-,TGTGCCAGCAGCTTAGGTAGCGGGAGATACAATGAGCAGTTCTTC,CASSLGSGRYNEQFF
-,TRBV29-1,TRBJ1-2,-,TGCAGCGCTGGGGGAGGGGAAGGCTATGGCTACACCTTC,CSAGGGEGYGYTF
-,TRBV29-1,TRBJ2-1,-,TGCAGCGTTGAAGGGCCGAGCTCCTACAATGAGCAGTTCTTC,CSVEGPSSYNEQFF
-,TRBV11-2,TRBJ1-1,-,TGTGCCAGCAGCTTAGGTAGGAACACTGAAGCTTTCTTT,CASSLGRNTEAFF
-,TRBV27,TRBJ2-5,-,TGTGCCAGCAGTTTGCTCGGGACACCGGAGTACTTC,CASSLLGTPEYF
-,TRBV28,TRBJ1-2,few,TGTGCCAGCAGTTCCTCCTCCCGTGTGTTCGGGGGAGGCTACACCTTC,CASSSSSRVFGGGYTF
-,TRBV27,TRBJ1-2,-,TGTGCCAGCAGTCCCTCTGGCTATGGCTACACCTTC,CASSPSGYGYTF
TRBD1,TRBV6-2/TRBV6-3,TRBJ1-5,-,TGTGCCAGCAGTTTGTCCAGGGGGCGCGGCAATCAGCCCCAGCATTTT,CASSLSRGRGNQPQHF
-,TRBV18,TRBJ2-3,-,TGTGCCAGCTCACCAGGAGGGGCGCGAGCTACCACAGATACGCAGTATTTT,CASSPGGARATTDTQYF
-,TRBV9,TRBJ1-3,-,TGTGCCAGCAGCCCAGCCGGGGGGAACACCATATATTTT,CASSPAGGNTIYF
-,TRBV28,TRBJ1-6,-,TGTGCCATCCGGGACACCATTAATTCACCCCTCCACTTT,CAIRDTINSPLHF
TRBD1,TRBV19,TRBJ1-2,-,TGTGCCACCCGACAGGGGATTCCGCTGACGTATGGCTACACCTTC,CATRQGIPLTYGYTF
TRBD1,TRBV28,TRBJ1-1,-,TGTGCCAGCAGCTCAGCCGGGACAGGACCCCTTAGGACTGAAGCTTTCTTT,CASSSAGTGPLRTEAFF
TRBD2,TRBV2,TRBJ2-7,-,TGTGCCAGCAGCCTAACTAGCGGGGGGAACGAGCAGTACTTC,CASSLTSGGNEQYF
-,TRBV10-2,TRBJ2-1,-,TGCGCCAGCAGTGTTAGCGACGCCTACAATGAGCAGTTCTTC,CASSVSDAYNEQFF
-,TRBV28,TRBJ2-7,-,TGTGCCAGCAGCGCTCCCTACGAGCAGTACTTC,CASSAPYEQYF
TRBD2,TRBV28,TRBJ2-1,-,TGTGCCAGCAGTCCGACTAGCGGGTGGAGTGAGCAGTTCTTC,CASSPTSGWSEQFF
TRBD2,TRBV7-6,TRBJ2-1,-,TGTGCCAGCAGACTAAATAGCGGGAGGAACAATGAGCAGTTCTTC,CASRLNSGRNNEQFF
TRBD2,TRBV15,TRBJ2-5,-,TGTGCCACCAGCAGAGCGGGGGAGGGACCACGGGTTCAAGAGACCCAGTACTTC,CATSRAGEGPRVQETQYF
TRBD2,TRBV4-2,TRBJ2-7,-,TGTGCCAGCAGCCAAGAGGGAGGGGACGGCACCTACGAGCAGTACTTC,CASSQEGGDGTYEQYF
-,TRBV11-2,TRBJ1-3,-,TGTGCCAGCAGCTTAAAGTTCACCATATATTTT,CASSLKFTIYF
-,TRBV18,TRBJ1-1,-,TGTGCCAGCTCACCGACACAGAACACTGAAGCTTTCTTT,CASSPTQNTEAFF
TRBD1,TRBV2,TRBJ1-5,-,TGTGCCAGCAGCGTTGGGACAGCTCCTCAGCCCCAGCATTTT,CASSVGTAPQPQHF
-,TRBV7-3,TRBJ1-1,-,TGTGCCAGCAGCTTAACTGGGTACGGTGAAGCTTTCTTT,CASSLTGYGEAFF
TRBD1,TRBV14,TRBJ1-4,-,TGTGCCAGCAGCCCCGGACAGGGGGCGGAAAAACTGTTTTTT,CASSPGQGAEKLFF
TRBD2,TRBV10-2,TRBJ2-2,-,TGCGCCTCAAGCCGGACTAGTCCTTTTCCCGGGGAGCTGTTTTTT,CASSRTSPFPGELFF
-,TRBV6-5,TRBJ1-1,-,TGTGCCAGCAGCCTGGTGGACACTGAAGCTTTCTTT,CASSLVDTEAFF
TRBD2,TRBV6-1,TRBJ2-7,-,TGTGCCAGCAATGACCGGGTCGGGGGGAGCTCCTACGAGCAGTACTTC,CASNDRVGGSSYEQYF
-,TRBV13,TRBJ1-1,-,TGTGCCAGCAGCTACGACAAGGCAGCTTTCTTT,CASSYDKAAFF
-,TRBV11-2,TRBJ1-6,-,TGTGCCAGCAGCTTGTCACCCGGCGGGTCACCCCTCCACTTT,CASSLSPGGSPLHF
TRBD1,TRBV2,TRBJ1-6,-,TGTGCCAGCAGACACAGGGGTTCACCCCTCCACTTT,CASRHRGSPLHF
TRBD1,TRBV7-9,TRBJ1-3,-,TGTGCCAGCAGCCTATCGGACAGGGGAGACGGAAACACCATATATTTT,CASSLSDRGDGNTIYF
-,TRBV10-1,TRBJ2-3,once,TGCGCCAGCAGCCTAACCGACCATCCAGGGCTCACAGATACGCAGTATTTT,CASSLTDHPGLTDTQYF
TRBD1,TRBV28,TRBJ2-1,once,TGTGCCAGCAGTTTATTTCAGGGGGCCTCCTACAATGAGCAGTTCTTC,CASSLFQGASYNEQFF
-,TRBV2,TRBJ2-1,-,TGTGCCAGCAGTAAGGGCGGGATCTACTACAATGAGCAGTTCTTC,CASSKGGIYYNEQFF
TRBD1,TRBV4-1,TRBJ1-1,-,TGCGCCAGCAGCCAGGGTACAGGGGGGAACACTGAAGCTTTCTTT,CASSQGTGGNTEAFF
-,TRBV5-1,TRBJ1-1,-,TGCGCCAGCAGCTACGATGGACAGCCGAACACTGAAGCTTTCTTT,CASSYDGQPNTEAFF
-,TRBV6-5,TRBJ1-4,-,TGTGCCAGCAGTTATTGGGGGGCTAATGAAAAACTGTTTTTT,CASSYWGANEKLFF
-,TRBV7-9,TRBJ2-7,-,TGTGCCAGCAGCTTCGGTCCTTACGAGCAGTACTTC,CASSFGPYEQYF